Many counts were recorded for the clone carrying this T cell receptor beta chain. Germline CDR1 reads SGHAT; CDR2 reads FQNNGV. The trim removed 8 bases at V and 2 bases at J, leaving 7 bases unmatched. The CDR3 spans 14 residues. This sample is drawn from a study of CD8 T cells in ankylosing spondylitis. The authors made TCR beta libraries by quantitative 5'-RACE with molecular barcodes. From the 5' RACE reads, TCRdb called clonotypes with MiXCR, one entry per CDR3 protein. The table lists about 240,000 distinct CDR3 sequences, around 10% of them singletons. Sequencing input: blood, either unsorted or a sorted T cell fraction (not recorded which). The gene calls are TRBV11-2 and TRBJ1-2; 8 bases agree with TRBD1. This TCR was sampled from a male donor with ankylosing spondylitis or in good health (not recorded which). The chain's CDR3 is CASRTGGSNYGYTF. CDR3 coding DNA: TGTGCCAGCCGAACAGGGGGATCGAACTATGGCTACACCTTC.